This TCR beta chain was found in a study of metastatic and nonmetastatic thyroid tumors. The overall study: Repertoires from malignant and benign thyroid patients were compared across blood and tumor or nodule tissue.

This clone was detected a few times. Given a much more abundant clone one base away, this may be a read error. Ahead of thyroid surgery, no patient had received treatment of any kind. From the PCR reads, TCRdb re-called clones with MiXCR. The data hold 24,000 or so clones, with 22% observed a single time. In germline, CDR1 is SGHNT, CDR2 YYREEE (reference sequence). This CDR3 spans 16 amino acids. This TCR was sampled from a female donor with papillary thyroid cancer or a benign thyroid nodule (not recorded which). Some clones in this sample may be carry-over from other donors' samples. Specimen: blood. The genes are TRBV5-4 and TRBJ2-3; 9 positions match TRBD1. CDR3 sequence reads: CASSSAVGQGTDMQYF. The DNA of the CDR3 is TGTGCCAGCAGCTCGGCGGTGGGACAGGGAACAGATATGCAGTATTTT.